This is a list of T cell receptor beta chains from one sample in a study of blood T cells in healthy people across ages. TCRdb reprocessed the 5' RACE reads with MiXCR, giving one entry per CDR3 protein. This sample has more than 800,000 distinct CDR3 sequences, with 25% to 30% found just once. The sequencing sample was made of blood. These receptor sequences come from an elderly woman in good health. CDR3s include the opening cysteine and the closing phenylalanine or tryptophan. A D gene is named only where the DNA matches it firmly. Where a row states a size, it is once, few, many or the class of an expanded clone; other rows omit it.

clone_size	d_call	j_call	v_call	cdr3_nt	cdr3_aa
many	NA	TRBJ2-7	TRBV9	TGTGCCAGCAGTGACCAGAGACCTGGGGGGGAGCAGTACTTC	CASSDQRPGGEQYF
NA	NA	TRBJ2-5	TRBV30	TGTGCCTGGTCCAGGGTAGTACATGAGCAGTACTTC	CAWSRVVHEQYF
few	TRBD1	TRBJ2-5	TRBV5-6	TGTGCCAGCAGCTGGAGAAGAACAGGGGGCTTTCAAGAGACCCAGTACTTC	CASSWRRTGGFQETQYF
NA	NA	TRBJ2-2	TRBV5-1	TGCGCCAGCAGCTTGAAATCCCAGGGTAGCACCGGGGAGCTGTTTTTT	CASSLKSQGSTGELFF
NA	TRBD2	TRBJ2-1	TRBV20-1	TGCAGTGCTCGGACTAGCGGGAGGTTCAATGAGCAGTTCTTC	CSARTSGRFNEQFF
once	NA	TRBJ2-7	TRBV6-1	TGTGCCAGCAGTGAAGGAGGGAAAGGCGAGCAGTACTTC	CASSEGGKGEQYF
few	NA	TRBJ1-1	TRBV6-5	TGTGCCAGCAGTCCTCGACAGGCAGGGTACACTGAAGCTTTCTTT	CASSPRQAGYTEAFF
many	NA	TRBJ2-4	TRBV2	TGTGCCAGCAGTGAAGGGGAGGCCAAAAACATTCAGTACTTC	CASSEGEAKNIQYF
few	TRBD1	TRBJ1-5	TRBV5-6	TGTGCCAGCAGCTTTTACGACAGGGGAATTTCAGCCCAGCATTTT	CASSFYDRGISAQHF
many	NA	TRBJ1-6	TRBV5-1	TGCGCCAGCAGCCAGGGGACGGACAATTCACCCCTCCACTTT	CASSQGTDNSPLHF
NA	NA	TRBJ2-3	TRBV27	TGTGCCTGCAGTTTAGATTCAAGCACAGATACGCAGTATTTT	CACSLDSSTDTQYF
many	NA	TRBJ1-6	TRBV6-6	TGTGCCAGCAGTCCAGCCCCTCGACCCCTCCACTTT	CASSPAPRPLHF
NA	NA	TRBJ2-3	TRBV12-3/TRBV12-4	TGTGCCAGCAGTTTGAACACAGATGCGGAATATTTT	CASSLNTDAEYF
NA	TRBD1	TRBJ2-7	TRBV7-2	TGTGCCAGCAGCTTGTACAGGGGGCTGACCTACGAGCAGTACTTC	CASSLYRGLTYEQYF
NA	TRBD2	TRBJ2-1	TRBV20-1	TGCAGTGCTAGAGAGGGGGAGGGTAGTGGTGAGCAGTTCTTC	CSAREGEGSGEQFF
NA	TRBD1	TRBJ2-1	TRBV27	TGTGCCAGCACTTCCCGGCAGGGGGTCTCCTACAATGAGCAGTTCTTC	CASTSRQGVSYNEQFF
many	NA	TRBJ2-3	TRBV20-1	TGCAGTGCCCTTTCTCCTATGGGCACAGATACGCAGTATTTT	CSALSPMGTDTQYF
NA	NA	TRBJ2-3	TRBV4-1	TGCGCCAGCAGCCAAGAAGGGAGAACTAGCACAGATACGCAGTATTTT	CASSQEGRTSTDTQYF
many	NA	TRBJ2-5	TRBV7-9	TGTGCCAGCAGCTTGGGGGGCCCTGTACAAGAGACCCAGTACTTC	CASSLGGPVQETQYF
many	TRBD2	TRBJ2-1	TRBV6-2/TRBV6-3	TGTGCCAGCAGTTACGGTCGGACTAGCGGAGACAATGAGCAGTTCTTC	CASSYGRTSGDNEQFF
NA	NA	TRBJ2-2	TRBV3-1	TGTGCGACCAAGGGGCCAGGGAACCCCTTCACCGGGGAGCTGTTTTTT	CATKGPGNPFTGELFF
many	TRBD2	TRBJ2-1	TRBV20-1	TGCAGTGCTAGAGATCGGGGGGGACTAGCGGGGGGGACCACCTACAATGAGCAGTTCTTC	CSARDRGGLAGGTTYNEQFF
few	NA	TRBJ2-7	TRBV20-1	TGCAGTGCTAGGGGCAGGGTAAATTACGAGCAGTACTTC	CSARGRVNYEQYF
many	NA	TRBJ1-2	TRBV6-6	TGTGCCAGCAGTTTTTTGGGACCGGGGGGCTACACCTTC	CASSFLGPGGYTF